A selection of T cell receptor beta chains follows, all from one sample in a study of regulatory T cells in long-lasting Graves disease. TCRdb passed the multiplex PCR reads through MiXCR, listing each CDR3 protein once. The sample carries hundreds of thousands of distinct CDR3 sequences, under 20% recorded once. These data also formed part of another study, on T cells in Graves' hyperthyroidism and ophthalmopathy.

The sample in question was peripheral blood mononuclear cells (PBMCs), obtained at new diagnosis, from a patient treated with antithyroid drugs. The receptor source for this set is a woman under 40 with Graves disease. Both conserved end residues are part of each CDR3. A D gene is named only where the DNA matches it firmly. Some rows mark clone size as missing; the rest say once, few, many or name a class of expanded clone.

>many|TRBD2|TRBV28|TRBJ2-5
CASSSPSSGGETQYF
TGTGCCAGCAGCTCCCCATCAAGCGGGGGGGAGACCCAGTACTTC
>many|.|TRBV19|TRBJ2-5
CASSMGGTDQETQYF
TGTGCCAGTAGTATGGGAGGGACAGACCAAGAGACCCAGTACTTC
>many|.|TRBV9|TRBJ1-1
CASNSQPNTEAFF
TGTGCCAGCAACTCACAGCCGAACACTGAAGCTTTCTTT
>many|.|TRBV25-1|TRBJ1-2
CASSDPVSSYGYTF
TGTGCCAGCAGTGACCCCGTGTCGTCCTATGGCTACACCTTC
>.|TRBD2|TRBV11-3|TRBJ2-1
CASSSGLAVNNEQFF
TGTGCCAGCAGCTCCGGACTAGCGGTTAACAATGAGCAGTTCTTC
>.|TRBD2|TRBV12-5|TRBJ2-1
CASGLYGLAGGSSYNEQLF
TGTGCTAGTGGTTTGTATGGACTAGCGGGAGGGTCCTCCTACAATGAGCAGCTCTTC
>many|.|TRBV20-1|TRBJ1-1
CSATREGPFEAFF
TGCAGTGCTACCCGAGAAGGTCCCTTTGAAGCTTTCTTT
>many|TRBD2|TRBV7-2|TRBJ2-1
CASSPRLAEIFNEQFF
TGTGCCAGCAGCCCGCGACTAGCAGAGATTTTCAATGAGCAGTTCTTC
>many|.|TRBV7-9|TRBJ1-2
CASSSPRGPDEGYGYTF
TGTGCCAGCAGCTCCCCGAGAGGCCCCGATGAGGGCTATGGCTACACCTTC
>many|.|TRBV29-1|TRBJ1-4
CSVVSRQTGYEKLFF
TGCAGCGTCGTATCCCGACAGACGGGATATGAAAAACTGTTTTTT
>few|TRBD1|TRBV5-1|TRBJ2-7
CASSLRQGGNYEQYF
TGCGCCAGCAGCTTACGACAGGGGGGGAACTACGAGCAGTACTTC
>.|TRBD1|TRBV30|TRBJ2-7
CAWDRDSYEQYF
TGTGCCTGGGACCGGGACAGCTACGAGCAGTACTTC
>.|TRBD1|TRBV29-1|TRBJ2-7
CSVSGTVYEQYF
TGCAGCGTCTCCGGGACAGTTTACGAGCAGTACTTC
>.|.|TRBV14|TRBJ1-5
CASSQTVGGPQHF
TGTGCCAGCAGCCAAACTGTTGGAGGGCCCCAGCATTTT
>.|TRBD2|TRBV10-1|TRBJ2-1
CASESLAGEQFF
TGCGCCAGCGAAAGTCTAGCGGGAGAGCAGTTCTTC
>many|TRBD1|TRBV28|TRBJ1-2
CASRERGRDGYTF
TGTGCCAGCAGAGAGAGGGGGCGGGATGGCTACACCTTC
>many|.|TRBV12-3/TRBV12-4|TRBJ1-2
CASSLRGGLRYGYTF
TGTGCCAGCAGTTTGCGGGGGGGATTGCGATATGGCTACACCTTC
>many|TRBD2|TRBV2|TRBJ2-7
CASSGGGLASVQYF
TGTGCCAGCAGTGGAGGAGGACTAGCGTCGGTGCAGTACTTC
>many|.|TRBV30|TRBJ1-1
CAWSEYTEAFF
TGTGCCTGGAGTGAGTACACTGAAGCTTTCTTT
>many|TRBD2|TRBV2|TRBJ2-1
CASRAGTSGSREFF
TGTGCCAGCAGGGCCGGGACTAGCGGGAGCAGGGAGTTCTTC
>.|.|TRBV2|TRBJ2-1
CASSPWTAYNEQFF
TGTGCCAGCAGCCCTTGGACGGCCTACAATGAGCAGTTCTTC
>.|TRBD1|TRBV5-1|TRBJ2-1
CASSIGQGSGVNEQFF
TGCGCCAGCAGCATAGGACAGGGATCGGGGGTCAATGAGCAGTTCTTC
>many|TRBD1|TRBV6-1|TRBJ2-7
CASSVYSGTGGYEQYF
TGTGCCAGCAGTGTGTACTCCGGGACAGGGGGCTACGAGCAGTACTTC
>many|.|TRBV20-1|TRBJ1-1
CSARDSKRGPDTEAFF
TGCAGTGCTAGAGATAGTAAACGCGGACCAGACACTGAAGCTTTCTTT
>few|TRBD2|TRBV6-1|TRBJ2-5
CASSEELAGRLQETQYF
TGTGCCAGCAGTGAAGAGCTAGCGGGCCGCCTACAAGAGACCCAGTACTTC
>many|TRBD2|TRBV7-8|TRBJ2-1
CASSSPRVGGLAVGGEQFF
TGTGCCAGCAGCTCCCCTCGAGTAGGGGGACTAGCAGTCGGAGGTGAGCAGTTCTTC
>.|.|TRBV27|TRBJ2-3
CASSPEARGRTFTTPDTQYF
TGTGCCAGCAGCCCCGAGGCGAGAGGGAGGACTTTCACGACACCAGATACGCAGTATTTT
>few|TRBD1|TRBV7-6|TRBJ2-3
CASSSGQGVTDTQYF
TGTGCCAGCAGCTCCGGACAGGGGGTCACAGATACGCAGTATTTT
>many|TRBD2|TRBV7-2|TRBJ2-1
CASSRLADYNEQFF
TGTGCCAGCAGTAGACTAGCGGATTACAATGAGCAGTTCTTC
>many|.|TRBV6-9|TRBJ1-5
CASSYFPQDTTDQPQHF
TGTGCCAGCAGTTACTTTCCTCAGGACACAACCGATCAGCCCCAGCATTTT
>.|TRBD1|TRBV19|TRBJ1-5
CASSPEGQGGQPQHF
TGTGCCAGTAGTCCTGAGGGACAGGGGGGGCAGCCCCAGCATTTT
>few|TRBD1|TRBV6-2/TRBV6-3|TRBJ2-7
CASSYRTGGGYEQYF
TGTGCCAGCAGTTACCGGACAGGGGGGGGCTACGAGCAGTACTTC
>many|TRBD2|TRBV2|TRBJ2-5
CASRTLSAGGRETQYF
TGTGCCAGCAGGACCCTATCAGCGGGAGGGAGGGAGACCCAGTACTTC
>many|.|TRBV12-3/TRBV12-4|TRBJ2-5
CASSLTGAFQETQYF
TGTGCCAGCAGCCTGACCGGGGCCTTCCAAGAGACCCAGTACTTC
>many|TRBD1|TRBV20-1|TRBJ1-1
CSARSPGQVDTEAFF
TGCAGTGCTAGATCTCCTGGACAGGTCGACACTGAAGCTTTCTTT
>many|.|TRBV28|TRBJ2-3
CASSFMGLDTQYF
TGTGCCAGCAGTTTTATGGGCCTAGATACGCAGTATTTT
>.|.|TRBV11-2|TRBJ1-4
CASSQDTVYAATTNEKLFF
TGTGCCAGCAGCCAAGACACGGTTTACGCAGCTACAACTAATGAAAAACTGTTTTTT
>.|.|TRBV3-1|TRBJ1-6
CASSHVRLASSYNSPLHF
TGTGCCAGCAGCCATGTCCGGCTGGCGAGCTCCTATAATTCACCCCTCCACTTT